The present T cell receptor (beta chain) was sequenced within a study of blood T cell repertoires in COVID-19. Looking at the study overall: T cells, B-cell-depleted T cells, or PBMCs provided the cDNA or gDNA that served as material.

Original data processing: The assay estimated nucleated cells by amplifying reference gene primers. Here immunoSEQ multiplex PCR was the method, and the copy in TCRdb shows in-frame clones only, minus some. D and trimming were read from the DNA, whereas the V and J calls and clone size are those reported in that table. The table records 150,000 to 200,000 clones, about four fifths of them present only once. Per germline, CDR1 ENHRY and CDR2 SYGVKD. V lost 0 bases and J 4 bases, leaving 7 bases between the germline ends. The CDR3 has 14 amino acids. The rearrangement uses TRBV10-3 and TRBJ2-1; possibly TRBD1 for D (6 bases). What was sequenced was PBMCs or T cells enriched from blood (not recorded which). The clonotype comes from a man aged 35 to 55 who had recovered from COVID-19. The CDR3 is CAISESRGYNEQFF. CDR3 DNA: TGTGCCATCAGTGAGTCGAGGGGGTACAATGAGCAGTTCTTC.